Following are 4 T cell receptor beta chains from one sample sequenced in a study of blood T cell repertoires in COVID-19. The protocol was immunoSEQ multiplex PCR, while the TCRdb copy is restricted to in-frame clones and leaves out a portion. The profile covers approximately 57,000 clones, with approximately 87% appearing a single time and under 4.5% taken by the ten largest. The source material was peripheral blood. These receptors all stem from a man aged 50-59 years with acute or convalescent COVID-19.

The rearrangement uses TRBV7-8 and TRBJ2-7, with D possibly matching TRBD1 (7 bases). Trimming took 0 bases from V and 6 from J, leaving 12 bases between them. CDR1 and CDR2 from the germline V gene are SGHVS and FQNEAQ. The CDR3 has 14 residues. The CDR3 region has the DNA TGTGCCAGCAGCTTAGCGCAGGGGGGCTCCGAGCAGTACTTC. Translated, it gives CASSLAQGGSEQYF.

The chain couples TRBV18 to TRBJ2-1; tentative D call: TRBD1 (6 bases). Trimming shortened V by 3 bases and J by 1 base, and 7 bases separated the two germline ends. The germline gives CDR1 KGHSH, CDR2 LQKENI. The CDR3 sequence is 14 residues long. The CDR3 protein is CASSPTGSYNEQFF. The CDR3 coding sequence is TGTGCCAGCTCACCGACAGGTTCCTACAATGAGCAGTTCTTC.

V usage is TRBV29-1 and J usage is TRBJ2-7; D gene unclear. The CDR3 contains 11 residues. Germline values: CDR1 SQVTM, CDR2 ANQGSEA. V shed 5 bases and J shed 5 bases, with 10 bases lying between them. This CDR3 is CSVSRANEQYF. The CDR3 nucleotides are TGCAGCGTTTCCCGAGCTAACGAGCAGTACTTC.

The chain recombines TRBV3-1 (or the pseudogene TRBV3-2) with TRBJ1-1, with 10 bases matching TRBD1. Germline loops: CDR1 LGHDT, CDR2 YNNKEL (reference sequence). The CDR3 is 17 residues long. V lost 4 bases, J lost 1 base, and 9 bases stayed unmatched. DNA of the CDR3: TGTGCCAGCAGCCGAAACCCCGGGACAGGGGAGAACACTGAAGCTTTCTTT. Amino acid sequence: CASSRNPGTGENTEAFF.